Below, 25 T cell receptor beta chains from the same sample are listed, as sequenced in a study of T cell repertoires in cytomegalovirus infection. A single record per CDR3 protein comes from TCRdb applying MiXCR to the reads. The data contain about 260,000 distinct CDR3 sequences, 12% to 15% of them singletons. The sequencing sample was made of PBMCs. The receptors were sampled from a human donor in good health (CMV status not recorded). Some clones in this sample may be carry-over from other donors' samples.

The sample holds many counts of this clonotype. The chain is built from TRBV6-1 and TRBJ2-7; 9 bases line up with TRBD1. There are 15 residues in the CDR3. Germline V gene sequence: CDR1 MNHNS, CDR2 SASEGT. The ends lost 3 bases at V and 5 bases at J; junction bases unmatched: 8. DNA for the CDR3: TGTGCCAGCAGTGAGATAGGACAGGGGTCGCACGAGCAGTACTTC. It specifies CASSEIGQGSHEQYF.

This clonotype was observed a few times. CDR3 DNA: TGTGCCAGCAGCTTAGGGCAGACAAACACAGATACGCAGTATTTT. Encoded protein: CASSLGQTNTDTQYF. The genes are TRBV7-9 and TRBJ2-3; no definite D call. CDR1 is SEHNR, CDR2 FQNEAQ, per germline (reference sequence). The V and J ends lost 1 base and 2 bases respectively, with 10 bases between them. CDR3 size: 15 residues. Together with reference TRBV7-9 and TRBJ2-3, the CDR3 gives the full variable domain: DTGVSQNPRHKITKRGQNVTFRCDPISEHNRLYWYRQTLGQGPEFLTYFQNEAQLEKSRLLSDRFSAERPKGSFSTLEIQRTEQGDSAMYLCASSLGQTNTDTQYFGPGTRLTVL.

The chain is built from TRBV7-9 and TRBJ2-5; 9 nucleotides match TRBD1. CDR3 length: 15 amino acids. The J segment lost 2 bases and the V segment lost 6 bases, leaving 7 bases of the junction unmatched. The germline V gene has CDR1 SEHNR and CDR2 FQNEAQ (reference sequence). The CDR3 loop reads CASRWGQGTQETQYF. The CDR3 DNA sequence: TGTGCCAGCAGGTGGGGACAGGGCACGCAAGAGACCCAGTACTTC. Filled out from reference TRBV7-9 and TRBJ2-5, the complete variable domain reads DTGVSQNPRHKITKRGQNVTFRCDPISEHNRLYWYRQTLGQGPEFLTYFQNEAQLEKSRLLSDRFSAERPKGSFSTLEIQRTEQGDSAMYLCASRWGQGTQETQYFGPGTRLLVL.

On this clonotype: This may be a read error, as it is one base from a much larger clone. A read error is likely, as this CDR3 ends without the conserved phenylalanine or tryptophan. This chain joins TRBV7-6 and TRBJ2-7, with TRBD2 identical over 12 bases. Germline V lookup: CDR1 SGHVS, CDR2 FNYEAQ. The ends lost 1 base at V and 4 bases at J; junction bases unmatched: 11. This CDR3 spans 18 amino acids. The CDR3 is CASSLEASGRAPQYEQYY. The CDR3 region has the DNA TGTGCCAGCAGCTTAGAGGCTAGCGGGAGGGCCCCCCAGTACGAGCAGTACTAC.

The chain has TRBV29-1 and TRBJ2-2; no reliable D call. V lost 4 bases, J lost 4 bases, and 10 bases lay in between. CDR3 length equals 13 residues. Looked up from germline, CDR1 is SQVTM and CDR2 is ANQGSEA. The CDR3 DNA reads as TGCAGCGTTGGAAGCGCGGTCACCGGGGAGCTGTTTTTT. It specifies CSVGSAVTGELFF.

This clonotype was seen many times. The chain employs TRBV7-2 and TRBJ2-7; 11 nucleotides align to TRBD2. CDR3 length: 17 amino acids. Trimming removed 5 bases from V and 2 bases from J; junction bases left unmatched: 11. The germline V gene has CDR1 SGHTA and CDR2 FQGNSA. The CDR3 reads CASSRPWLAGGTYEQYF. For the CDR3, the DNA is TGTGCCAGCAGCCGACCGTGGTTAGCGGGAGGGACCTACGAGCAGTACTTC.

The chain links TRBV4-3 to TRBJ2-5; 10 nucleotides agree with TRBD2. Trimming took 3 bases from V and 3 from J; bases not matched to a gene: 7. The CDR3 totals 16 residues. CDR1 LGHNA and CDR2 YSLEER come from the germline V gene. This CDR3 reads CASSQPGLAIEETQYF. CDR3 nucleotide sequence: TGCGCCAGCAGCCAGCCGGGACTAGCGATAGAAGAGACCCAGTACTTC.

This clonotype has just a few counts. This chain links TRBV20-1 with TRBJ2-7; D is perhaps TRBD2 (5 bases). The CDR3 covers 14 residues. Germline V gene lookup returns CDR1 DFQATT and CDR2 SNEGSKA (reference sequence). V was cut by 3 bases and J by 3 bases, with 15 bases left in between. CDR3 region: CSASYPGNGYEQYF. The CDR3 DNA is TGCAGTGCTAGTTATCCGGGAAATGGCTACGAGCAGTACTTC.

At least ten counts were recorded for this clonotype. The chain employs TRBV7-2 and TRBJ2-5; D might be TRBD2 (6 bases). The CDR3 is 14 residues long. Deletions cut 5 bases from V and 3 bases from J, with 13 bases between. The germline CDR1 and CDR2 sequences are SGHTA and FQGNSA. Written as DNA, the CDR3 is TGTGCCAGCAGCGTAGGGACTGGCAAAGAGACCCAGTACTTC. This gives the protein CASSVGTGKETQYF.

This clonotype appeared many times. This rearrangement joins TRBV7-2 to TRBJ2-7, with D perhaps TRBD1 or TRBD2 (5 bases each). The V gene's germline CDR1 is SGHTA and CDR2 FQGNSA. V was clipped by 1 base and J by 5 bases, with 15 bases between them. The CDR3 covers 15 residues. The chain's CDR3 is CASSLDSGRWDEQYF. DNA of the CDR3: TGTGCCAGCAGCTTAGACTCGGGACGGTGGGACGAGCAGTACTTC.

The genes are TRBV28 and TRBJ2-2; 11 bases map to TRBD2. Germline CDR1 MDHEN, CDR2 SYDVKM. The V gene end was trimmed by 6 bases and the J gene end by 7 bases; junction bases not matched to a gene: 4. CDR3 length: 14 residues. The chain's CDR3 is CASRLAGEVGELFF. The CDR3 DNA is TGTGCCAGCAGACTAGCGGGAGAGGTCGGGGAGCTGTTTTTT.

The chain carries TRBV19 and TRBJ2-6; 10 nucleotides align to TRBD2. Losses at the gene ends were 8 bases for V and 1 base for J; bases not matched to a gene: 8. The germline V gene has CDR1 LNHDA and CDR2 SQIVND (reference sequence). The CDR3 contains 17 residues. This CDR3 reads CASLGTSVRSGANVLTF. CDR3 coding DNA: TGTGCCAGTTTAGGGACTAGCGTGAGATCTGGGGCCAACGTCCTGACTTTC.

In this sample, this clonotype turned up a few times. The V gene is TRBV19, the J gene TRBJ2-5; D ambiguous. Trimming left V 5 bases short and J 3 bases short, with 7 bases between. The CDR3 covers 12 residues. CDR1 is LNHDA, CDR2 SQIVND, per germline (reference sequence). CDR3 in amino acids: CASSLGEETQYF. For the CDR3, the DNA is TGTGCCAGTAGTCTCGGAGAAGAGACCCAGTACTTC. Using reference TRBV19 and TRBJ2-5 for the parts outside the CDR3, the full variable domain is DGGITQSPKYLFRKEGQNVTLSCEQNLNHDAMYWYRQDPGQGLRLIYYSQIVNDFQKGDIAEGYSVSREKKESFPLTVTSAQKNPTAFYLCASSLGEETQYFGPGTRLLVL.

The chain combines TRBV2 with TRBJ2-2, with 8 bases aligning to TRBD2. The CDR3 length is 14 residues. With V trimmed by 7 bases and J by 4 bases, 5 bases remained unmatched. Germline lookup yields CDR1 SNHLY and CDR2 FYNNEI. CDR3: CASNERESTGELFF. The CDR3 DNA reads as TGTGCCAGCAACGAGCGGGAGTCCACCGGGGAGCTGTTTTTT. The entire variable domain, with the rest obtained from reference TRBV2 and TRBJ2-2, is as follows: EPEVTQTPSHQVTQMGQEVILRCVPISNHLYFYWYRQILGQKVEFLVSFYNNEISEKSEIFDDQFSVERPDGSNFTLKIRSTKLEDSAMYFCASNERESTGELFFGEGSRLTVL.

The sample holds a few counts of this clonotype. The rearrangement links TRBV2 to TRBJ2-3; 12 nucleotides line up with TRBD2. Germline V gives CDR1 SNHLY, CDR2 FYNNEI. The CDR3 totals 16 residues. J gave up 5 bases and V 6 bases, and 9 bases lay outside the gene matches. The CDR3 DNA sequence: TGTGCCAGCAGGGAACTAGCGGGAGGCTCGAAAGATACGCAGTATTTT. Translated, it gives CASRELAGGSKDTQYF.

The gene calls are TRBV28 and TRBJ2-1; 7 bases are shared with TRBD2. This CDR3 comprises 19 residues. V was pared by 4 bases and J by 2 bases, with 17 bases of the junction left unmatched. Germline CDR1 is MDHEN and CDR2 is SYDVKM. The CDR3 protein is CASSSFRIGAGEAYNEQFF. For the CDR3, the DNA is TGTGCCAGCAGTTCCTTTCGAATAGGGGCGGGAGAGGCCTACAATGAGCAGTTCTTC.

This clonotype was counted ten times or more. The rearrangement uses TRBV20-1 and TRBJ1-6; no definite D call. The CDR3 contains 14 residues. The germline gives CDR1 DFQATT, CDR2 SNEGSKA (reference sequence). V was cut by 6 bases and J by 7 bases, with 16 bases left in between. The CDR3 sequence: CSAPGRTVNSPLHF. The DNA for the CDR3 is TGCAGTGCCCCCGGACGGACCGTAAATTCACCCCTCCACTTT.

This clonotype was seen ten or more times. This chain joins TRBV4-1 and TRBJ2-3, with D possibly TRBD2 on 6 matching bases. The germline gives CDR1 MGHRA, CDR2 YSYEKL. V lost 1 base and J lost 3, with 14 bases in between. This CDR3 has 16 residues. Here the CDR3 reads CASSQGVGGRTDTQYF. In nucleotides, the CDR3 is TGCGCCAGCAGCCAAGGGGTTGGAGGGAGAACAGATACGCAGTATTTT.

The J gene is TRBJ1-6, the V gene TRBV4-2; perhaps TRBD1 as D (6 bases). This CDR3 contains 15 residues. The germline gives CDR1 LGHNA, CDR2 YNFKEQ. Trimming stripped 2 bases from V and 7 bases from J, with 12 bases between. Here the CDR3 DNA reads TGTGCCAGCAGCCAAACAGGGATGATGAATTCACCCCTCCACTTT. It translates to CASSQTGMMNSPLHF.

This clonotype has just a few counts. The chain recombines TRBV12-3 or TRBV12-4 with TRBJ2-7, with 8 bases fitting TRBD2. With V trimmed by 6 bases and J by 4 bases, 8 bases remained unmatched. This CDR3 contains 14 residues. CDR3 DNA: TGTGCCAGCAGCCCTAGCGGGCTTCGGTACGAGCAGTACTTC. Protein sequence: CASSPSGLRYEQYF.

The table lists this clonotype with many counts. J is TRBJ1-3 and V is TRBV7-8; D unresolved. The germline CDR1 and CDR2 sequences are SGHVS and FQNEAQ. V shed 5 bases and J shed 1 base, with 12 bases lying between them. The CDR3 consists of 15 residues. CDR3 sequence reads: CASSPGRGSGNTIYF. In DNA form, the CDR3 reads TGTGCCAGCAGCCCCGGTCGGGGATCTGGAAACACCATATATTTT.

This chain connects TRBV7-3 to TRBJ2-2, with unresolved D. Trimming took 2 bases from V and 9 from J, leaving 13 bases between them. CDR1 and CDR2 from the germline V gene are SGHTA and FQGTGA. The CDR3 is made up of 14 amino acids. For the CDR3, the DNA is TGTGCCAGCAGCTTAGAAGGGTTTGACCGGGAGCTGTTTTTT. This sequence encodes CASSLEGFDRELFF.

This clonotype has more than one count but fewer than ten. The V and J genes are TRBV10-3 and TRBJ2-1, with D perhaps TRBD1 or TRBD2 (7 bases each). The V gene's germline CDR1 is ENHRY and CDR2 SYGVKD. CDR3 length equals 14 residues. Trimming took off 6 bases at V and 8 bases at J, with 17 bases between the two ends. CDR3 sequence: CAIREQGGIHEQFF. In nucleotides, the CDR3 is TGTGCCATCAGGGAGCAGGGGGGGATCCATGAGCAGTTCTTC.

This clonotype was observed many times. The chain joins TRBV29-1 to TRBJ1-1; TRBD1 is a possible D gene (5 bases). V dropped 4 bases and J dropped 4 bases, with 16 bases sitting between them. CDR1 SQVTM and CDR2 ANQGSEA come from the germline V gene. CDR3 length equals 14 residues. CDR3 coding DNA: TGCAGCGTTGGTTTAGGGGCTGTGGGCACTGAAGCTTTCTTT. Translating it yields CSVGLGAVGTEAFF.

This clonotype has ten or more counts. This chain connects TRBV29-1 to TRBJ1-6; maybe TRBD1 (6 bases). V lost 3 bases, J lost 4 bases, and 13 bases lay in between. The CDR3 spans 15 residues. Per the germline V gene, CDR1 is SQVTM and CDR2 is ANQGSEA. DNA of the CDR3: TGCAGCGTTGAGATGGGGGCTCTATATAATTCACCCCTCCACTTT. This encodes CSVEMGALYNSPLHF.